This TCR beta chain stems from a study of blood T cell repertoires in COVID-19. Overall study: From T cells, B-cell-depleted T cells, or PBMCs came the material, which was cDNA or gDNA.

The CDR3 extends over 14 amino acids. Germline assignment: CDR1 MNHEY and CDR2 SVGAGI. V lost 4 bases and J 5 bases, leaving 14 bases between the germline ends. Per the authors' pipeline: Quantification of nucleated cells was approximated via reference gene primer amplification. The repertoire was sequenced with immunoSEQ multiplex PCR; TCRdb's copy has only in-frame clones and lacks some. For V, J and clone size, that table is used; D and trimming come from the DNA. The sample lists around 150,000 clones; around four fifths were seen once. The specimen was peripheral blood. This chain joins TRBV6-5 and TRBJ2-5, with D possibly being TRBD1 (6 bases). The TCR sequence derives from an elderly woman with acute or convalescent COVID-19. CDR3 region: CASSWDKWGETQYF. CDR3 DNA sequence: TGTGCCAGCAGTTGGGACAAATGGGGGGAGACCCAGTACTTC.